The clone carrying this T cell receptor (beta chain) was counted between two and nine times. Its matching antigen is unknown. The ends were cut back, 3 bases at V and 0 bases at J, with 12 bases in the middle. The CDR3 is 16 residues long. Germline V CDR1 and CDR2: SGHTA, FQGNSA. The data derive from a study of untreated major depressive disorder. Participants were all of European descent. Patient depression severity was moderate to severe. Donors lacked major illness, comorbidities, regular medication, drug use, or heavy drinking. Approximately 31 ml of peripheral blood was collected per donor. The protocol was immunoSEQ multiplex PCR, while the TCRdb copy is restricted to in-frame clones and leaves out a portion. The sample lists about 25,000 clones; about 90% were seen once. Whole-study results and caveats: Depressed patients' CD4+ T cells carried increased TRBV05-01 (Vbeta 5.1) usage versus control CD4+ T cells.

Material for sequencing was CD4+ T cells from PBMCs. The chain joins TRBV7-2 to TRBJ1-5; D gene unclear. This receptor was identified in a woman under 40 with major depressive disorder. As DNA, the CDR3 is TGTGCCAGCAGCTTGAGAGGCGGCCATAGCAATCAGCCCCAGCATTTT. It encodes CASSLRGGHSNQPQHF.